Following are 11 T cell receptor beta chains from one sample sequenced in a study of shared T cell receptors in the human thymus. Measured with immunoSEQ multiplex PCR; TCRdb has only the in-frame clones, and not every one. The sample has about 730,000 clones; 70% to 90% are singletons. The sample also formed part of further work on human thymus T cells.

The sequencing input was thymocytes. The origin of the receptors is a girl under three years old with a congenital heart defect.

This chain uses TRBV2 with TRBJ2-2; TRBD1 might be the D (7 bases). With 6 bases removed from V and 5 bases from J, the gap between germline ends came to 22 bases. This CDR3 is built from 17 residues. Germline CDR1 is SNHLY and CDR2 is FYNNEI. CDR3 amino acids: CASSVAGGMGWTGELFF. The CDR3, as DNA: TGTGCCAGCAGCGTGGCAGGGGGGATGGGGTGGACCGGGGAGCTGTTTTTT.

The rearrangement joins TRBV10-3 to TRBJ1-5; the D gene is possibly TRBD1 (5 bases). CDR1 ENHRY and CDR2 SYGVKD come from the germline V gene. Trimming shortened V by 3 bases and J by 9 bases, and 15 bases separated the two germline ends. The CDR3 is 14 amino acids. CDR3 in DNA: TGTGCCATCAGTGACCAGCGGGGCAAGTGGCCCCAGCATTTT. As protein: CAISDQRGKWPQHF.

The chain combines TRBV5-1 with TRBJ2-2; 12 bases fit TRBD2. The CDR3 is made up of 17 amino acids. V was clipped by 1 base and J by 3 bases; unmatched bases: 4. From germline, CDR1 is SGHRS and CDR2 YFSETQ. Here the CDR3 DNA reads TGCGCCAGCAGCTTGCCCCGACTAGCGGGGGACACCGGGGAGCTGTTTTTT. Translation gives CASSLPRLAGDTGELFF. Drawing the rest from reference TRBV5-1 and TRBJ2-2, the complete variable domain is KAGVTQTPRYLIKTRGQQVTLSCSPISGHRSVSWYQQTPGQGLQFLFEYFSETQRNKGNFPGRFSGRQFSNSRSEMNVSTLELGDSALYLCASSLPRLAGDTGELFFGEGSRLTVL.

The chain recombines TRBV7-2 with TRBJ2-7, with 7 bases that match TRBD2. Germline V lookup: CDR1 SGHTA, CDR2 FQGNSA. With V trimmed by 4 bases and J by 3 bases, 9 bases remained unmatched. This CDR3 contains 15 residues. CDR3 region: CASSSRAGNDYEQYF. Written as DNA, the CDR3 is TGTGCCAGCAGCTCGAGAGCGGGGAATGACTACGAGCAGTACTTC.

The CDR3 sequence is CASSFIQDRLTNTEAFF. The DNA of the CDR3 is TGTGCCAGCAGTTTTATTCAAGACAGACTGACTAACACTGAAGCTTTCTTT. V gene TRBV27 combines with J gene TRBJ1-1; weak D call: TRBD1 (5 bases). Trimming took off 3 bases at V and 2 bases at J, with 19 bases between the two ends. The germline V gene has CDR1 MNHEY and CDR2 SMNVEV (reference sequence). The CDR3 is 17 residues long.

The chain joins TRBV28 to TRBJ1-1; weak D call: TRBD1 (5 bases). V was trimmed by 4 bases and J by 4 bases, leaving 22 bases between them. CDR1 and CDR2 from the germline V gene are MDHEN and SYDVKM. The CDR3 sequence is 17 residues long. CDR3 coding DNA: TGTGCCAGCAGTTCCTCCCCCGAACCGGGGGACTGCACTGAAGCTTTCTTT. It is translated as CASSSSPEPGDCTEAFF.

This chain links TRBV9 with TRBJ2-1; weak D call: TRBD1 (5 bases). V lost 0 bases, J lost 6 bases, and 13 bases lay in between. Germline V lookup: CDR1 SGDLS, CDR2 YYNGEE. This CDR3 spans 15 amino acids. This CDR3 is CASSVDQGSCNEQFF. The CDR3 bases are TGTGCCAGCAGCGTAGATCAGGGAAGCTGCAATGAGCAGTTCTTC.

As DNA, the CDR3 is TGTGCCAGCAGAAGGACAGGGGATCGGTGTACGCAGTATTTT. Translating it yields CASRRTGDRCTQYF. This chain connects TRBV27 to TRBJ2-3; 9 nucleotides agree with TRBD1. J lost 8 bases, V lost 6 bases, and 9 bases had no gene match. The germline V gene encodes CDR1 MNHEY and CDR2 SMNVEV (reference sequence). The CDR3 contains 14 residues.

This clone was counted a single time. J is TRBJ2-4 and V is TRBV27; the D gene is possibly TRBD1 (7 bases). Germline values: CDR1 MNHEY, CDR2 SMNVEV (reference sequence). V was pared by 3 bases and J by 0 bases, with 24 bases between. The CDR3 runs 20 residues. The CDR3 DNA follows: TGTGCCAGCAGTTTGAGTGACAGGGTTGAGGAGGGAACAGCCAAAAACATTCAGTACTTC. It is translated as CASSLSDRVEEGTAKNIQYF.

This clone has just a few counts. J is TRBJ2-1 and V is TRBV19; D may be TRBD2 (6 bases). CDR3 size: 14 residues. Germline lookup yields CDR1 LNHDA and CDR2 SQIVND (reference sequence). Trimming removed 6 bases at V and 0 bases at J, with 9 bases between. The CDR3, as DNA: TGTGCCAGTAGCCTGACTAGCTCCTACAATGAGCAGTTCTTC. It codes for CASSLTSSYNEQFF.

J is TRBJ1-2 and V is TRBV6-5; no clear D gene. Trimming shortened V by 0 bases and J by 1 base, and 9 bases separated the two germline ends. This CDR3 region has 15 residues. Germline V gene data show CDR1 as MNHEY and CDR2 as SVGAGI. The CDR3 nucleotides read TGTGCCAGCAGTTACTCGGAGTATGATAACTATGGCTACACCTTC. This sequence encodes CASSYSEYDNYGYTF.